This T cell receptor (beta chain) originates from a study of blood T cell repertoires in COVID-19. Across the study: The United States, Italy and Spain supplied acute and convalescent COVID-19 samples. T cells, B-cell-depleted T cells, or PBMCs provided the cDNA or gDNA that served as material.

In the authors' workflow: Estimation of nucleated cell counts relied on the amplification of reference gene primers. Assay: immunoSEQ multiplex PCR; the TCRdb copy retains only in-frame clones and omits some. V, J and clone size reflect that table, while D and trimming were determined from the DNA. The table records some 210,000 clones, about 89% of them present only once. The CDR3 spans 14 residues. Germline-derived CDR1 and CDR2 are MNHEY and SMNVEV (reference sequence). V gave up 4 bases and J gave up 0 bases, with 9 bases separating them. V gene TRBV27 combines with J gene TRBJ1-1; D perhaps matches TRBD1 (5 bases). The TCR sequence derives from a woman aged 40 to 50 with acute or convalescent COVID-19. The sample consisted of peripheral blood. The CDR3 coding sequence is TGTGCCAGCAGTTCCCAGGGAATGAACACTGAAGCTTTCTTT. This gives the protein CASSSQGMNTEAFF.